The T cell receptor (beta chain) described here comes from a study of control samples from healthy donors and cancer patients (dated by TCRdb to about 2020). Library preparation was by the immunoSEQ multiplex PCR assay. TCRdb re-hosts the immuneACCESS table, in-frame sequences only. Its copies lack some clones; in the studies checked, an unresolved V gene accounts for under half of them, and the cause for the rest is not known. This sample's table has entries for about 200,000 clones. Approximately 2.2% of the sample lies in the top ten. Unmatched junction bases come to 5, with V trimmed by 2 bases and J by 3 bases. Via the germline V gene (reference sequence), CDR1 is SGHKS and CDR2 YYEKEE. Reading from cysteine to phenylalanine, the CDR3 counts 16 amino acids. Only the CDR3 part of the read is kept: 48 bases, read in frame from the first base. With respect to this clone: Its specific antigen is unknown.

The chain was built from TRBV5-5 and TRBJ2-2; a stretch of 9 junction bases matches TRBD2. Specimen: blood. This receptor was obtained from a woman in her twenties or thirties in good health. The bases read TGTGCCAGCAGCTTCGCGGGGGGGCCTTACACCGGGGAGCTGTTTTTT. Translated, it gives CASSFAGGPYTGELFF.